The present entry profiles one T cell receptor (beta chain) with its context. Data came from immunoSEQ multiplex PCR; TCRdb stores just in-frame clones and leaves some out. The table lists about 18,000 clones, about 85% of them singletons. This specimen comes from a study of control samples from healthy donors and cancer patients. Trimming left V 3 bases short and J 8 bases short, with 22 bases between. The CDR3 loop spans 17 amino acids. Germline V gives CDR1 KGHSH, CDR2 LQKENI. V is TRBV18 and J is TRBJ1-4, with D perhaps matching TRBD1 (5 bases). The specimen was PBMCs. The sequence was collected from a woman aged 65 to 85 with lung cancer. CDR3: CASSPHYSGARREKLFF. The CDR3, as DNA: TGTGCCAGCTCACCCCATTACAGCGGGGCGCGAAGGGAAAAACTGTTTTTT. Full variable domain (missing parts from reference TRBV18 and TRBJ1-4): NAGVMQNPRHLVRRRGQEARLRCSPMKGHSHVYWYRQLPEEGLKFMVYLQKENIIDESGMPKERFSAEFPKEGPSILRIQQVVRGDSAAYFCASSPHYSGARREKLFFGSGTQLSVL.